These 20 T cell receptor beta chains were all obtained from the same sample, sequenced in a study of cytomegalovirus exposure and HLA in healthy donors (dated by TCRdb to the late 2010s). The method behind the library was the immunoSEQ multiplex PCR assay. The multiplex PCR relied on a mix of 60 forward primers for TCR Vbeta segments and 13 reverse primers for TCR Jbeta segments. TCRdb took this table from immuneACCESS and kept in-frame rearrangements with V and J called. Such tables lack part of the clones; where checked against another copy, unresolved V genes explain under half of the gap, and the rest is unexplained. This sample holds under 150,000 clones; around 72% were observed only once. Of the sample, roughly 2% is held by the ten largest clones. Sequencing was performed on PBMCs. These receptors were taken from a man aged 35-49 years in good health and CMV-seronegative.

This chain's CDR3 is CASSFPDTQYF. The CDR3 nucleotides are TGTGCCAGCAGTTTCCCGGATACGCAGTATTTT. This chain joins TRBV6-1 and TRBJ2-3; no clear D gene. There are 11 residues in the CDR3. Trimming shortened V by 5 bases and J by 6 bases, and 6 bases separated the two germline ends. Germline CDR1 MNHNS, CDR2 SASEGT.

For this clone: Additional DNA sequences in this sample encode the identical CDR3. The V call is TRBV7-9, the J call TRBJ2-7; TRBD1 agrees at 7 bases. V was clipped by 5 bases and J by 2 bases; unmatched bases: 3. This CDR3 is built from 13 residues. From germline, CDR1 is SEHNR and CDR2 FQNEAQ (reference sequence). CDR3 sequence: CASSPRGPYEQYF. Here the CDR3 DNA reads TGTGCCAGCAGCCCAAGGGGGCCCTACGAGCAGTACTTC. Looking up the rest from reference TRBV7-9 and TRBJ2-7 gives the full variable domain: DTGVSQNPRHKITKRGQNVTFRCDPISEHNRLYWYRQTLGQGPEFLTYFQNEAQLEKSRLLSDRFSAERPKGSFSTLEIQRTEQGDSAMYLCASSPRGPYEQYFGPGTRLTVT.

This clone has a handful of counts. The chain joins TRBV7-6 to TRBJ2-1; maybe TRBD2 (6 bases). CDR3 length: 12 residues. Trimming took 5 bases from V and 6 from J, leaving 8 bases between them. Germline V gene lookup returns CDR1 SGHVS and CDR2 FNYEAQ. CDR3 bases: TGTGCCAGCAGCACGGGGGTCAATGAGCAGTTCTTC. As protein: CASSTGVNEQFF.

The chain combines TRBV7-6 with TRBJ2-5; 9 bases map to TRBD1. Per germline, CDR1 SGHVS and CDR2 FNYEAQ. The V segment lost 5 bases and the J segment 1 base; nucleotides outside the gene matches: 2. This CDR3 spans 14 amino acids. The CDR3 reads CASSRTGAQETQYF. The CDR3 DNA follows: TGTGCCAGCAGCCGGACAGGGGCCCAAGAGACCCAGTACTTC.

This rearrangement joins TRBV28 to TRBJ1-5; 7 bases align to TRBD1. V shed 7 bases and J 0 bases; nucleotides not matched to a gene: 15. The CDR3 runs to 18 residues. Germline CDR1 reads MDHEN; CDR2 reads SYDVKM. CDR3 sequence (DNA): TGTGCCAGCAATGTGATGACAGGGTGGGTATATAGCAATCAGCCCCAGCATTTT. This translates into CASNVMTGWVYSNQPQHF.

The rearrangement joins TRBV29-1 to TRBJ2-5; 7 bases fit TRBD2. The germline CDR1 and CDR2 sequences are SQVTM and ANQGSEA. The CDR3 spans 13 residues. J was trimmed by 4 bases and V by 1 base; bases with no gene match: 3. CDR3 protein: CSVEGLAGETQYF. As DNA, the CDR3 is TGCAGCGTTGAAGGACTAGCCGGAGAGACCCAGTACTTC.

The V and J genes are TRBV27 and TRBJ2-7, with 9 bases aligning to TRBD1. J gave up 1 base and V 4 bases, and 5 bases lay outside the gene matches. This CDR3 spans 15 amino acids. The germline V gene has CDR1 MNHEY and CDR2 SMNVEV (reference sequence). CDR3 protein: CASSSGTGFSYEQYF. The CDR3 DNA reads as TGTGCCAGCAGTTCCGGGACAGGGTTTTCCTACGAGCAGTACTTC.

The CDR3 nucleotides are TGCGCCAGCAGCCAAGAGGCGGTCCAAGAGACCCAGTACTTC. This codes for CASSQEAVQETQYF. J is TRBJ2-5 and V is TRBV4-1; D call uncertain. Trimming stripped 0 bases from V and 1 base from J, with 6 bases between. The CDR3 is made up of 14 amino acids. Germline V gives CDR1 MGHRA, CDR2 YSYEKL.

This chain uses TRBV7-2 with TRBJ2-7; possible D gene TRBD1, 5 bases. This CDR3 spans 15 amino acids. CDR1 is SGHTA and CDR2 is FQGNSA in the germline V gene. V was pared by 5 bases and J by 0 bases, with 14 bases between. CDR3 amino acids: CASSRGAQGSYEQYF. CDR3 DNA sequence: TGTGCCAGCAGCCGAGGAGCCCAGGGCTCCTACGAGCAGTACTTC.

V and J are TRBV2 and TRBJ2-7; 9 nucleotides match TRBD1. The CDR3 length is 14 residues. The germline gives CDR1 SNHLY, CDR2 FYNNEI. V lost 3 bases and J lost 7; bases outside the gene matches: 7. CDR3 bases: TGTGCCAGCAGTGATTTACAGGGGGCGGGGGAGCAGTACTTC. This codes for CASSDLQGAGEQYF.

With respect to this clone: The junction shows a germline mismatch at one end, possibly a read error. V and J are TRBV12-5 and TRBJ1-2; TRBD1 is a possible D gene (5 bases). Germline V gene data show CDR1 as LGHNT and CDR2 as FRNRAP. The CDR3 runs 13 residues. The CDR3 DNA follows: TGTGCTAGCGGTCAAGGCGGGGGGGGTGGCTACCCCTTC. This encodes CASGQGGGGGYPF.

The chain uses TRBV2 and TRBJ2-5; 7 nucleotides line up with TRBD2. Germline loops: CDR1 SNHLY, CDR2 FYNNEI. V was pared by 3 bases and J by 9 bases, with 7 bases of the junction left unmatched. This CDR3 contains 13 residues. The CDR3 nucleotides read TGTGCCAGCAGTGAGGGGAGGGAGGTGGCCCAGTACTTC. Protein: CASSEGREVAQYF. The full variable domain, its missing parts supplied by reference TRBV2 and TRBJ2-5, is EPEVTQTPSHQVTQMGQEVILRCVPISNHLYFYWYRQILGQKVEFLVSFYNNEISEKSEIFDDQFSVERPDGSNFTLKIRSTKLEDSAMYFCASSEGREVAQYFGPGTRLLVL.

The gene calls are TRBV5-5 and TRBJ2-7; D is perhaps TRBD2 (6 bases). V dropped 0 bases and J dropped 2 bases, with 15 bases sitting between them. The CDR3 sequence is 16 residues long. Germline V gene lookup returns CDR1 SGHKS and CDR2 YYEKEE (reference sequence). The CDR3 reads CASSLELRGPTYEQYF. The CDR3 coding sequence is TGTGCCAGCAGCTTGGAATTGCGGGGACCCACCTACGAGCAGTACTTC. The full variable domain, in which reference TRBV5-5 and TRBJ2-7 provide the parts outside the CDR3, is DAGVTQSPTHLIKTRGQQVTLRCSPISGHKSVSWYQQVLGQGPQFIFQYYEKEERGRGNFPDRFSARQFPNYSSELNVNALLLGDSALYLCASSLELRGPTYEQYFGPGTRLTVT.

The chain couples TRBV21-1 to TRBJ2-7; the D call TRBD1 from the table was never checked on the DNA. TRBV21-1 is recorded as a pseudogene. The CDR3 extends over 17 amino acids. Written as DNA, the CDR3 is TGTGCCAGCAGCAACCGAACAACAGGGGCGGGTCCCTACGAGCAGTACTTC. Translation: CASSNRTTGAGPYEQYF.

The J gene is TRBJ1-1, the V gene TRBV4-1, with 7 bases that match TRBD1. This CDR3 is 15 amino acids long. CDR1 and CDR2 from the germline V gene are MGHRA and YSYEKL. V lost 4 bases, J lost 1 base, and 6 bases stayed unmatched. The CDR3 DNA reads TGCGCCAGCAGCCGGCGGGACAGAGAGAACACTGAAGCTTTCTTT. Its protein product is CASSRRDRENTEAFF.

The chain employs TRBV5-1 and TRBJ2-7; 8 bases line up with TRBD2. The CDR3 has 15 residues. With 4 bases clipped from V and 4 bases from J, the junction kept 10 bases outside the gene matches. Germline CDR1 SGHRS, CDR2 YFSETQ. CDR3 sequence: CASSSGRAGGYEQYF. CDR3 coding DNA: TGCGCCAGCAGCAGCGGCCGGGCGGGGGGTTACGAGCAGTACTTC. The variable domain in full, with the rest retrieved from reference TRBV5-1 and TRBJ2-7, is KAGVTQTPRYLIKTRGQQVTLSCSPISGHRSVSWYQQTPGQGLQFLFEYFSETQRNKGNFPGRFSGRQFSNSRSEMNVSTLELGDSALYLCASSSGRAGGYEQYFGPGTRLTVT.

The gene calls are TRBV4-3 and TRBJ2-2, with a possible D match to TRBD2 (5 bases). Germline CDR1 reads LGHNA; CDR2 reads YSLEER. This CDR3 spans 16 amino acids. Between the trimmed V and J ends, which lost 0 bases and 1 base, there was a span of 9 bases. This chain's CDR3 is CASSQDRRQNTGELFF. The CDR3 coding sequence is TGCGCCAGCAGCCAAGATAGGAGGCAGAACACCGGGGAGCTGTTTTTT.

The chain has TRBV6-1 and TRBJ1-1; D unclear. Trimming removed 4 bases from V and 7 bases from J, with 7 bases in between. This CDR3 is 11 amino acids long. Looked up from germline, CDR1 is MNHNS and CDR2 is SASEGT. The CDR3 DNA sequence: TGTGCCAGCAGTGGCCGCGGTGAAGCTTTCTTT. Protein product: CASSGRGEAFF.

The chain is built from TRBV29-1 and TRBJ1-3; D uncertain. V lost 5 bases and J 0 bases, leaving 11 bases between the germline ends. The CDR3 totals 14 residues. Germline V gene sequence: CDR1 SQVTM, CDR2 ANQGSEA. The DNA for the CDR3 is TGCAGCGTTTCCCCAGGAAACTCTGGAAACACCATATATTTT. Residues: CSVSPGNSGNTIYF.

The chain is built from TRBV6-4 and TRBJ2-1; 10 bases are shared with TRBD2. The length of the CDR3 is 15 residues. V shed 0 bases, J shed 5 bases, and the junction held 1 base outside the gene matches. The germline V gene has CDR1 MRHNA and CDR2 SNTAGT. CDR3 nucleotides: TGTGCCAGCAGTGACTCACTAGCGGGGCACAATGAGCAGTTCTTC. Translated: CASSDSLAGHNEQFF.